These 6 T cell receptor beta chains were all obtained from the same sample, sequenced in a study of PD-1 blockade in classical Hodgkin lymphoma. All patients relapsed after autologous stem cell transplantation, and brentuximab vedotin exposure varied. Data came from immunoSEQ multiplex PCR; TCRdb stores just in-frame clones and leaves some out. Of 13,000 or so clones in the sample, roughly 80% are singletons; the top ten hold approximately 4.1%. The sequencing here drew on peripheral blood mononuclear cells (PBMCs), taken at baseline. Every receptor here comes from a human donor with classical Hodgkin lymphoma.

This clone appeared a few times. The rearrangement joins TRBV4-1 to TRBJ1-1; the D is unclear. The length of the CDR3 is 14 residues. Trimming removed 5 bases at V and 5 bases at J, with 15 bases between. Germline V lookup: CDR1 MGHRA, CDR2 YSYEKL. This CDR3 reads CASSRRVSVTEAFF. For the CDR3, the DNA is TGCGCCAGCAGCAGACGGGTGAGTGTGACTGAAGCTTTCTTT.

The chain couples TRBV2 to TRBJ2-1, with D hard to call. Germline V gene sequence: CDR1 SNHLY, CDR2 FYNNEI. The CDR3 runs 13 residues. V lost 8 bases and J 6 bases, leaving 14 bases between the germline ends. The chain's CDR3 is CASAARTGNEQFF. For the CDR3, the DNA is TGTGCCAGCGCGGCTAGGACCGGCAATGAGCAGTTCTTC.

A note on this clone: At the DNA level, this CDR3 is encoded by other sequences in the same sample as well. The chain links TRBV28 to TRBJ2-7, with D uncertain. Deletions cut 5 bases from V and 3 bases from J, with 5 bases between. The CDR3 spans 11 residues. Germline V lookup: CDR1 MDHEN, CDR2 SYDVKM. The CDR3 spells CASSGGYEQYF. CDR3 in DNA: TGTGCCAGCAGTGGTGGCTACGAGCAGTACTTC. Based on the CDR3 plus reference TRBV28 and TRBJ2-7, the full variable domain is DVKVTQSSRYLVKRTGEKVFLECVQDMDHENMFWYRQDPGLGLRLIYFSYDVKMKEKGDIPEGYSVSREKKERFSLILESASTNQTSMYLCASSGGYEQYFGPGTRLTVT.

Notes on this clone: A read error may account for a junction end that differs from germline. The chain joins TRBV5-4 to TRBJ1-3; TRBD1 agrees at 7 bases. The germline V gene has CDR1 SGHNT and CDR2 YYREEE (reference sequence). The CDR3 is 15 amino acids. The CDR3 nucleotides are TGTGCCAGCAGCGAACAGGGGCGAATGGGAAGCACCATATATTTT. Amino acids: CASSEQGRMGSTIYF.

The chain links TRBV2 to TRBJ1-5; D possibly corresponds to TRBD1 (6 bases). The CDR3 is 13 residues long. Trimming cost V 10 bases and J 5 bases, with 15 bases left between them. Germline CDR1 and CDR2: SNHLY and FYNNEI. The CDR3 region has the DNA TGTGCCACCGGGGGGGCAGCTTATCAGCCCCAGCATTTT. Translating gives CATGGAAYQPQHF.

A note on this clone: Additional DNA sequences in this sample encode the identical CDR3. J is TRBJ1-2 and V is TRBV7-8; D possibly corresponds to TRBD1 (6 bases). Trimming shortened V by 2 bases and J by 4 bases, and 8 bases separated the two germline ends. CDR1 is SGHVS, CDR2 FQNEAQ, per germline. This CDR3 comprises 13 residues. DNA for the CDR3: TGTGCCAGCAGCTTAACCAGGGGCTATGGCTACACCTTC. Amino acid sequence: CASSLTRGYGYTF.